This T cell receptor delta chain was identified in a study of Vδ1+ human thymocytes. RNA was extracted from the cells and then reverse transcribed. Multiplex PCR used pooled V-gene forward primers and a constant-region reverse primer to amplify CDR3s. TCRdb ran CATT on the multiplex PCR reads. The table shows 80,000 or so delta-chain clones, with about 30% occurring only once. The CDR3 length is 19 residues. CDR1 TSWWSYY and CDR2 QGS come from the germline V gene. The ends lost 5 bases at V and 0 bases at J; junction bases unmatched: 16. Overall study results and limits: Highly polyclonal TRG and TRD repertoires with Gaussian CDR3 length distributions appeared in thymus.

With regard to this clone: Antigen specificity is unknown.

The chain combines TRDV1 with TRDJ1, with 9 bases that match TRDD3. The sequence derives from a boy less than two years old who had congenital heart surgery. Sequencing was performed on Vdelta1+ gamma-delta thymocytes from the thymus. Indicated subset: FACS-sorted CD3+ TCRalphabeta- TCRVdelta1+ TCRVdelta2- thymocytes. CDR3 in DNA: TGTGCTCTTGGGAACTTAAAGTGGGGGATAGGAGTAAACACCGATAAACTCATCTTT. Its protein is CALGNLKWGIGVNTDKLIF.